A selection of T cell receptor beta chains follows, all from one sample in a study of radiotherapy plus CTLA-4 blockade in lung cancer. Libraries were prepared by immunoSEQ multiplex PCR; TCRdb keeps only in-frame clonotypes and omits some of them. The repertoire includes 85,000 to 90,000 clones, about two thirds of them detected once, and about 14% sits in the top ten. The sequencing here drew on peripheral blood, taken from a patient treated with radiotherapy plus ipilimumab. The receptors derive from a human donor with non-small cell lung cancer that progressed on radiotherapy plus ipilimumab. CDR3s include the opening cysteine and the closing phenylalanine or tryptophan. The D gene is left open where the match is weak.

v_call	d_call	j_call	cdr3_aa
TRBV6-5	TRBD1	TRBJ1-2	CARGQGIGNYGYTF
TRBV7-9	-	TRBJ1-1	CASSLGRLLNTEAFF
TRBV6-1	TRBD1	TRBJ1-2	CASRVGQGHGYTF
TRBV14	TRBD2	TRBJ2-3	CASSLLAVGDTQYF
TRBV5-8	-	TRBJ2-1	CASSRNYNEQFF
TRBV7-6	-	TRBJ1-1	CASSKDLNTEAFF
TRBV4-1	-	TRBJ1-5	CASSQDKAVNQPQHF
TRBV7-6	TRBD1	TRBJ1-2	CASSQTGMRGYTF
TRBV2	-	TRBJ2-5	CASKYQETQYF
TRBV6-5	-	TRBJ1-4	CASSPAGLWNEKLFF
TRBV5-1	TRBD1	TRBJ1-1	CASSRSQGGTEAFF
TRBV2	-	TRBJ2-5	CASSVSVQETQYF
TRBV7-3	TRBD1	TRBJ1-2	CASSLTPTGGYGYTF
TRBV28	TRBD1	TRBJ2-7	CASSLWQGASEQYF
TRBV5-1	TRBD1	TRBJ2-4	CASSLQGPKNIQYF
TRBV19	-	TRBJ1-1	CASSIVQGAEAFF
TRBV7-6	-	TRBJ2-7	CASSLGPAGSYDEQYF
TRBV27	-	TRBJ1-4	CASSLTTAVEKLFF
TRBV13	-	TRBJ2-2	CASSYWDPGPMNTGELFF
TRBV7-8	TRBD1	TRBJ2-5	CASSSRQGQETQYF
TRBV14	TRBD2	TRBJ2-7	CASGAGGSYEQYF
TRBV7-2	TRBD1	TRBJ1-2	CASSGTGVYGYTF
TRBV7-9	-	TRBJ2-5	CASSAMTRQETQYF
TRBV5-1	TRBD2	TRBJ2-7	CASSLGTSGSNGEQYF
TRBV19	TRBD1	TRBJ1-1	CASSLQGAGTEAFF
TRBV4-1	-	TRBJ1-1	CASSQDPLGEYTEAFF